This passage covers 30 T cell receptor beta chains from one sample sequenced in a study of shared clonotypes between healthy human individuals. Profiling relied on immunoSEQ multiplex PCR, and the TCRdb table lists in-frame clones only, not all of them. Of millions of clones in the sample, more than 80% are singletons; the top ten hold 0.14%. What was sequenced was naive CD4+ T cells sorted from blood. Subset meaning: CD45RA+ positively selected. All receptors derive from a man aged 18 to 35 in good health.

The chain carries TRBV19 and TRBJ2-7, with D possibly TRBD2 on 6 matching bases. The CDR3 spans 15 residues. The V end was cut by 5 bases, the J end by 0 bases, with 14 bases between. The germline V gene encodes CDR1 LNHDA and CDR2 SQIVND (reference sequence). The CDR3 is CASSGSGRSSYEQYF. CDR3 sequence (DNA): TGTGCCAGTAGTGGTTCAGGGAGGAGCTCCTACGAGCAGTACTTC.

The rearrangement joins TRBV18 to TRBJ2-1, with D possibly being TRBD2 (7 bases). CDR1 is KGHSH and CDR2 is LQKENI in the germline V gene. V dropped 1 base and J dropped 0 bases, with 16 bases sitting between them. CDR3 length: 18 residues. The CDR3 loop is CASSPRVAGAGSYNEQFF. The CDR3 bases are TGTGCCAGCTCACCACGGGTGGCGGGGGCCGGCTCCTACAATGAGCAGTTCTTC.

The rearrangement uses TRBV19 and TRBJ2-6; 8 nucleotides match TRBD1. J gave up 1 base and V 1 base, and 9 bases lay outside the gene matches. The V gene's germline CDR1 is LNHDA and CDR2 SQIVND (reference sequence). This CDR3 is built from 19 residues. The CDR3: CASSIGTGMLHSGANVLTF. DNA of the CDR3: TGTGCCAGTAGTATAGGGACAGGGATGCTTCATTCTGGGGCCAACGTCCTGACTTTC.

The gene calls are TRBV19 and TRBJ2-3; D is ambiguous. Trimming cost V 6 bases and J 4 bases, with 14 bases left between them. This CDR3 has 14 residues. Germline V lookup: CDR1 LNHDA, CDR2 SQIVND (reference sequence). CDR3 bases: TGTGCCAGTAGCCTGGTAGGCGGTGCAGATACGCAGTATTTT. The encoded protein is CASSLVGGADTQYF.

The chain couples TRBV19 to TRBJ2-1; 10 bases map to TRBD1. The V gene's germline CDR1 is LNHDA and CDR2 SQIVND (reference sequence). The CDR3 spans 15 residues. V lost 3 bases, J lost 9 bases, and 8 bases stayed unmatched. The CDR3 DNA reads as TGTGCCAGTAGTATGGGGACAGGGGATATCAGTGAGCAGTTCTTC. It encodes CASSMGTGDISEQFF. Combining the CDR3 with reference TRBV19 and TRBJ2-1 gives the whole variable domain DGGITQSPKYLFRKEGQNVTLSCEQNLNHDAMYWYRQDPGQGLRLIYYSQIVNDFQKGDIAEGYSVSREKKESFPLTVTSAQKNPTAFYLCASSMGTGDISEQFFGPGTRLTVL.

This sequence joins TRBV18 and TRBJ1-3, with 7 bases aligning to TRBD1. J was trimmed by 2 bases and V by 3 bases; bases with no gene match: 7. CDR3 length: 16 amino acids. Germline-derived CDR1 and CDR2 are KGHSH and LQKENI. The CDR3 here is CASSPGPGTAGNTIYF. Written as DNA, the CDR3 is TGTGCCAGCTCACCCGGACCCGGGACAGCTGGAAACACCATATATTTT.

The chain uses TRBV5-4 and TRBJ2-5; D is uncertain. Germline V gives CDR1 SGHNT, CDR2 YYREEE (reference sequence). The CDR3 sequence is 14 residues long. The germline V and J ends were trimmed by 4 bases and 2 bases, with 12 bases remaining between them. CDR3 bases: TGTGCCAGCAGCCCCTCCGGCTATCAAGAGACCCAGTACTTC. As protein: CASSPSGYQETQYF.

This clone showed up just once. This sample includes further DNA sequences coding for the same CDR3. The rearrangement links TRBV19 to TRBJ1-4; 10 nucleotides align to TRBD1. Germline lookup yields CDR1 LNHDA and CDR2 SQIVND (reference sequence). V gave up 7 bases and J gave up 8 bases; unmatched junction bases: 4. The CDR3 runs 13 residues. The CDR3 region has the DNA TGTGCCAGTAAAGGGACAGGGGACGAAAAACTGTTTTTT. It yields the protein CASKGTGDEKLFF.

This chain links TRBV18 with TRBJ2-4; no clear D gene. The length of the CDR3 is 15 residues. Germline V gene data show CDR1 as KGHSH and CDR2 as LQKENI. V shed 2 bases and J shed 4 bases, with 12 bases lying between them. Written as DNA, the CDR3 is TGTGCCAGCTCACCATATGCAGGCGATAAAAACATTCAGTACTTC. It yields the protein CASSPYAGDKNIQYF. The full variable domain, with the rest looked up from reference TRBV18 and TRBJ2-4, is NAGVMQNPRHLVRRRGQEARLRCSPMKGHSHVYWYRQLPEEGLKFMVYLQKENIIDESGMPKERFSAEFPKEGPSILRIQQVVRGDSAAYFCASSPYAGDKNIQYFGAGTRLSVL.

The rearrangement links TRBV7-6 to TRBJ2-5; 8 positions agree with TRBD1. After removal of 4 bases from V and 4 bases from J, the junction contained 5 bases not matched to a gene. This CDR3 spans 14 amino acids. Germline values: CDR1 SGHVS, CDR2 FNYEAQ. CDR3 DNA sequence: TGTGCCAGCAGCTCAGGGGGCTCGGGAGAGACCCAGTACTTC. Translation: CASSSGGSGETQYF. The whole variable domain, filled in from reference TRBV7-6 and TRBJ2-5, reads GAGVSQSPRYKVTKRGQDVALRCDPISGHVSLYWYRQALGQGPEFLTYFNYEAQQDKSGLPNDRFSAERPEGSISTLTIQRTEQRDSAMYRCASSSGGSGETQYFGPGTRLLVL.

This rearrangement joins TRBV12-5 to TRBJ1-5; D is unclear. The CDR3 runs to 16 residues. Trimming took 6 bases from V and 2 from J, leaving 17 bases between them. Germline V gene sequence: CDR1 LGHNT, CDR2 FRNRAP. The CDR3 protein is CASGPLGGSGNQPQHF. The DNA for the CDR3 is TGTGCTAGTGGCCCGCTGGGAGGGAGTGGCAATCAGCCCCAGCATTTT.

The chain combines TRBV9 with TRBJ2-1; no firm D call. Looked up from germline, CDR1 is SGDLS and CDR2 is YYNGEE. Trimming took off 6 bases at V and 5 bases at J, with 12 bases between the two ends. The CDR3 runs 13 residues. CDR3 loop: CASNRALDNEQFF. CDR3 sequence (DNA): TGTGCCAGCAATCGAGCACTGGACAATGAGCAGTTCTTC.

The rearrangement joins TRBV9 to TRBJ2-2; D is tentatively TRBD1 or TRBD2 (5 bases each). The germline V and J ends were trimmed by 7 bases and 7 bases, with 8 bases remaining between them. The CDR3 is 11 amino acids. Germline assignment: CDR1 SGDLS and CDR2 YYNGEE. The CDR3 DNA reads as TGTGCCAGCGGGGGTATCGGGGAGCTGTTTTTT. It is translated as CASGGIGELFF.

The V and J genes are TRBV15 and TRBJ2-4; maybe TRBD2 (6 bases). There are 16 residues in the CDR3. Trimming cost V 5 bases and J 0 bases, with 14 bases left between them. CDR1 is LNHNV and CDR2 is YYDKDF in the germline V gene (reference sequence). The CDR3 loop reads CATSRPGVLAKNIQYF. CDR3 DNA: TGTGCCACCAGCCGCCCGGGAGTGCTAGCCAAAAACATTCAGTACTTC.

The chain combines TRBV4-3 with TRBJ1-1; D possibly corresponds to TRBD1 (6 bases). From germline, CDR1 is LGHNA and CDR2 YSLEER. V was trimmed by 3 bases and J by 4 bases, leaving 18 bases between them. The CDR3 has 16 amino acids. In DNA, the CDR3 is TGCGCCAGCAGCCAGGATACAGGGACTGTGGGCACTGAAGCTTTCTTT. Translation: CASSQDTGTVGTEAFF.

V is TRBV7-9 and J is TRBJ2-7; TRBD1 matches at 9 bases. Germline V gives CDR1 SEHNR, CDR2 FQNEAQ (reference sequence). Unmatched junction bases numbered 5, after V lost 3 bases and J lost 5 bases. The CDR3 has 14 residues. The CDR3: CASSFRDRDHEQYF. The CDR3 DNA reads as TGTGCCAGCAGCTTCCGGGACAGGGACCACGAGCAGTACTTC.

V usage is TRBV5-1 and J usage is TRBJ1-2; D might be TRBD1 (6 bases). CDR1 and CDR2 (germline): SGHRS, YFSETQ. This CDR3 is 16 amino acids long. V was trimmed by 0 bases and J by 4 bases, leaving 16 bases between them. The CDR3 nucleotides read TGCGCCAGCAGCTTGGCGAGAGGCAGGGGTGCCTATGGCTACACCTTC. Residues: CASSLARGRGAYGYTF.

This chain links TRBV13 with TRBJ2-1, with D possibly being TRBD2 (6 bases). V was trimmed by 5 bases and J by 8 bases, leaving 13 bases between them. The germline gives CDR1 PRHDT, CDR2 FYEKMQ (reference sequence). The CDR3 is 13 residues long. The CDR3 DNA is TGTGCCAGCAGCCACCCCGGGAGTTATGAGCAGTTCTTC. Translated, it gives CASSHPGSYEQFF.

The rearrangement joins TRBV7-8 to TRBJ2-5, with D perhaps assigned TRBD1 or TRBD2 (5 bases each). The ends were cut back, 4 bases at V and 4 bases at J, with 16 bases in the middle. CDR1 and CDR2 (germline): SGHVS, FQNEAQ. The CDR3 consists of 15 residues. CDR3 in amino acids: CASSSAGTQGETQYF. The CDR3 region has the DNA TGTGCCAGCAGCTCCGCCGGGACCCAGGGAGAGACCCAGTACTTC.

The chain is built from TRBV19 and TRBJ2-3, with D hard to call. Deletions cut 2 bases from V and 3 bases from J, with 12 bases between. CDR1 and CDR2 (germline): LNHDA, SQIVND (reference sequence). The CDR3 runs to 15 residues. The CDR3: CASSITRFGTDTQYF. CDR3 nucleotides: TGTGCCAGTAGTATAACCCGGTTCGGGACAGATACGCAGTATTTT.

V usage is TRBV27 and J usage is TRBJ2-3; tentative D call: TRBD2 (7 bases). There are 16 residues in the CDR3. Germline CDR1 MNHEY, CDR2 SMNVEV (reference sequence). The V end lost 5 bases, the J end lost 7 bases, and 22 bases lay between the germline ends. CDR3 loop: CASSPPRGRGGYTQYF. CDR3 nucleotides: TGTGCCAGCAGTCCGCCACGGGGGCGCGGGGGATATACGCAGTATTTT.

The chain carries TRBV7-9 and TRBJ1-2; D unresolved. CDR3 size: 12 residues. V was trimmed by 1 base and J by 4 bases, leaving 4 bases between them. Germline values: CDR1 SEHNR, CDR2 FQNEAQ (reference sequence). CDR3 nucleotide sequence: TGTGCCAGCAGCTTAGGCGCCTATGGCTACACCTTC. Protein product: CASSLGAYGYTF.

The count of this clone is one. This chain uses TRBV4-1 with TRBJ2-1; 9 nucleotides line up with TRBD2. Germline CDR1 is MGHRA and CDR2 is YSYEKL. Trimming cost V 5 bases and J 3 bases; bases outside gene matches: 8. This CDR3 region has 16 residues. For the CDR3, the DNA is TGCGCCAGCAGCGCTCTAGCGGGACTGCACTACAATGAGCAGTTCTTC. Translating it yields CASSALAGLHYNEQFF.

The rearrangement uses TRBV25-1 and TRBJ2-5; the match to TRBD2 covers 9 bases. The CDR3 contains 16 residues. Germline V CDR1 and CDR2: MGHDK, SYGVNS. V shed 3 bases, J shed 4 bases, and the junction held 9 bases outside the gene matches. CDR3 sequence (DNA): TGTGCCAGCAGTGACATCTCCGCGGGGGGGGTAGAGACCCAGTACTTC. Encoded protein: CASSDISAGGVETQYF.

This sequence joins TRBV18 and TRBJ2-1, with 10 nucleotides matching TRBD2. Germline V gene sequence: CDR1 KGHSH, CDR2 LQKENI. J was trimmed by 6 bases and V by 6 bases; bases with no gene match: 11. The CDR3 covers 16 residues. This CDR3 reads CASSRIGLAGANEQFF. The CDR3 DNA reads TGTGCCAGCTCTAGAATTGGGCTAGCGGGAGCCAATGAGCAGTTCTTC.

The gene calls are TRBV6-6 and TRBJ2-3; 8 bases are shared with TRBD2. This CDR3 has 16 amino acids. Germline trimming cut 6 bases from V and 0 bases from J; bases unmatched to any gene: 8. Looked up from germline, CDR1 is MNHNY and CDR2 is SVGAGI (reference sequence). The CDR3 loop reads CASRRTLAVSTDTQYF. In DNA, the CDR3 is TGTGCCAGCAGACGAACACTAGCGGTGAGCACAGATACGCAGTATTTT.

The V gene is TRBV11-2, the J gene TRBJ1-6; 9 positions agree with TRBD1. The CDR3 has 15 residues. The junction had 8 bases not matched to a gene; V was cut back by 5 bases and J by 9 bases. Germline loops: CDR1 SGHAT, CDR2 FQNNGV. CDR3: CASSLLQGASSPLHF. CDR3 nucleotides: TGTGCCAGCAGCCTCCTACAGGGGGCTAGTTCACCCCTCCACTTT.

The V call is TRBV5-4, the J call TRBJ1-5; TRBD1 might be the D (6 bases). The ends were cut back, 4 bases at V and 6 bases at J, with 20 bases in the middle. Germline V gene sequence: CDR1 SGHNT, CDR2 YYREEE (reference sequence). CDR3 size: 16 residues. CDR3 sequence (DNA): TGTGCCAGCAGCATGGACCCGGGACAAAACTCTCAGCCCCAGCATTTT. As protein: CASSMDPGQNSQPQHF.

This clone was seen only once. The V gene is TRBV28, the J gene TRBJ2-1; 14 nucleotides line up with TRBD2. The CDR3 is made up of 16 amino acids. Germline V gene sequence: CDR1 MDHEN, CDR2 SYDVKM. Losses at the gene ends were 2 bases for V and 8 bases for J; bases not matched to a gene: 5. The CDR3 region is CASSLRLAGGVDEQFF. CDR3 bases: TGTGCCAGCAGTTTACGACTAGCGGGGGGGGTCGATGAGCAGTTCTTC.

The CDR3 loop is CSVDKGGGYGYTF. In DNA form, the CDR3 reads TGCAGCGTTGACAAGGGAGGCGGCTATGGCTACACCTTC. The V and J genes are TRBV29-1 and TRBJ1-2, with D hard to call. The CDR3 loop spans 13 amino acids. Between the trimmed V and J ends, which lost 3 bases and 4 bases, there was a span of 12 bases. Germline assignment: CDR1 SQVTM and CDR2 ANQGSEA. Full variable domain (outside the CDR3, taken from reference TRBV29-1 and TRBJ1-2): SAVISQKPSRDICQRGTSLTIQCQVDSQVTMMFWYRQQPGQSLTLIATANQGSEATYESGFVIDKFPISRPNLTFSTLTVSNMSPEDSSIYLCSVDKGGGYGYTFGSGTRLTVV.